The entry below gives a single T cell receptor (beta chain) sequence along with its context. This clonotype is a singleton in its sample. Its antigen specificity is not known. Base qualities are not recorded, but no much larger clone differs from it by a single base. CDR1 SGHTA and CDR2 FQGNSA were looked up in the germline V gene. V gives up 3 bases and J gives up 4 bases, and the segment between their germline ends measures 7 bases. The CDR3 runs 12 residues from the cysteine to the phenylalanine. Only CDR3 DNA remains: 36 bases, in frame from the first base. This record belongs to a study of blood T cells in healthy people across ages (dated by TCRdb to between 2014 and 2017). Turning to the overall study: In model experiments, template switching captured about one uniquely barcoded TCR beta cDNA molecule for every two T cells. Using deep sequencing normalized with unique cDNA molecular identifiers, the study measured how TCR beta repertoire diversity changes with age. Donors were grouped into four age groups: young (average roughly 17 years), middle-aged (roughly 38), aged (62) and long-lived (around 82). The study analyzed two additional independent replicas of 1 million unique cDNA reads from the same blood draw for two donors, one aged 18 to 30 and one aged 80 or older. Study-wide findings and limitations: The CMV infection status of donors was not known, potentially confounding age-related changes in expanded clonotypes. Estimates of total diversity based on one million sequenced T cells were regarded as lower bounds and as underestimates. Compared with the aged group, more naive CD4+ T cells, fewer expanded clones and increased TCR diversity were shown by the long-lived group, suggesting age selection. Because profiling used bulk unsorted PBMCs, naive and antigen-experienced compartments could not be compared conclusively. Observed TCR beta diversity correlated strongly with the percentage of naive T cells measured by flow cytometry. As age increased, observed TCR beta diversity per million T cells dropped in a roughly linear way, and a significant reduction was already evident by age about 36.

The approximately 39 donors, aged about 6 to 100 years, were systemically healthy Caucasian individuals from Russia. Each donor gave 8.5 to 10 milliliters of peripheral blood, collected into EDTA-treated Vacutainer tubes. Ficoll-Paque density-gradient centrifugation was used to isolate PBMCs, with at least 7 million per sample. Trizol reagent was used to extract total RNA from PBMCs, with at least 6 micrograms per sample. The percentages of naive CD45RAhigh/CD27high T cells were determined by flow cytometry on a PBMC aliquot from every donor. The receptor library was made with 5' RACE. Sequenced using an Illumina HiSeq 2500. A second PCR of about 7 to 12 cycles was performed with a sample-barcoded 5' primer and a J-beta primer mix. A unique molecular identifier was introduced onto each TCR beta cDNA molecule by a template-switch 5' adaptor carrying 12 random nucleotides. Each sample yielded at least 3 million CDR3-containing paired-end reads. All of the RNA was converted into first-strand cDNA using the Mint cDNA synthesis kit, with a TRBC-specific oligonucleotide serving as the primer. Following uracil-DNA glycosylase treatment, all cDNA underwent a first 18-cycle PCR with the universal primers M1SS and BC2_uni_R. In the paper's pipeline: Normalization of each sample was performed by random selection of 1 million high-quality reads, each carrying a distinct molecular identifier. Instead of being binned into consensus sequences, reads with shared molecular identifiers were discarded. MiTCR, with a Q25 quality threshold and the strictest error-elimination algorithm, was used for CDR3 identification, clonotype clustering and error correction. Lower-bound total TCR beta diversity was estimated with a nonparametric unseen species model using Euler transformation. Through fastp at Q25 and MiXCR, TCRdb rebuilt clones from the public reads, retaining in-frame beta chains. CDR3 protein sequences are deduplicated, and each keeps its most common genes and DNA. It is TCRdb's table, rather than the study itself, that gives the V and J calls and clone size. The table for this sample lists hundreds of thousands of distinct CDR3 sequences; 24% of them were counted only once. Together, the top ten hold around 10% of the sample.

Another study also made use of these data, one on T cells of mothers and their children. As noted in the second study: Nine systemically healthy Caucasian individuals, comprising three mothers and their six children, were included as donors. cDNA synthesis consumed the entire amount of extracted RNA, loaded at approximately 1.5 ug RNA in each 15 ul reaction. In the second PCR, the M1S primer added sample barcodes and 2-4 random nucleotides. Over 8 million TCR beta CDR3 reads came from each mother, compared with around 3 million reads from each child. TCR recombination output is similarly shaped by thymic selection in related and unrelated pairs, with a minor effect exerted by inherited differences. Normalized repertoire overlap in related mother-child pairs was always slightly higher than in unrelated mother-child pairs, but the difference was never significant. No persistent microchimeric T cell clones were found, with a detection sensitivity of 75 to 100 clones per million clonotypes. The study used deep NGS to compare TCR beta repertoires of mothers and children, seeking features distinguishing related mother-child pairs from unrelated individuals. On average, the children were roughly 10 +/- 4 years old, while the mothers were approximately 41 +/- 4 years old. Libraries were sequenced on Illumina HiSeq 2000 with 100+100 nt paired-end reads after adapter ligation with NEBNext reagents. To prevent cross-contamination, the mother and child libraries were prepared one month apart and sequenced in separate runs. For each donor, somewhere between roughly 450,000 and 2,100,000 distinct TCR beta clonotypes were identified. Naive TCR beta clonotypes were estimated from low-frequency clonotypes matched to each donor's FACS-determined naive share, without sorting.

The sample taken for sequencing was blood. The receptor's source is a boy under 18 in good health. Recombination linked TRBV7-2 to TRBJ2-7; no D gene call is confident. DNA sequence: TGTGCCAGCAGCTTTATCTGGTACGAGCAGTACTTC. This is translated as CASSFIWYEQYF.